A selection of T cell receptor beta chains follows, all from one sample in a study of blood T cell dynamics during melanoma immunotherapy. Here immunoSEQ multiplex PCR was the method, and the copy in TCRdb shows in-frame clones only, minus some. Of about 14,000 clones in the sample, roughly 85% were seen once. This material consisted of blood, taken from a patient treated with checkpoint blockade. These receptors all stem from a human donor with melanoma. Each CDR3 is given with its conserved first and last residue. D genes are given only for firm matches. Size is stated for part of the rows, as once, few or many counts, or as a class when the clone is expanded.

abundance	d_gene	v_gene	j_gene	CDR3aa	CDR3nt
-	TRBD1	TRBV5-4	TRBJ1-2	CASSFWTGTYGYTF	TGTGCCAGCAGCTTCTGGACAGGGACCTATGGCTACACCTTC
few	-	TRBV14	TRBJ1-1	CASRVAGNTEAFF	TGTGCCAGCAGGGTGGCAGGGAACACTGAAGCTTTCTTT
few	-	TRBV7-6	TRBJ2-1	CASSLVPGDEQFF	TGTGCCAGCAGCTTAGTGCCGGGGGATGAGCAGTTCTTC
-	-	TRBV19	TRBJ2-1	CASSIDGSSSYNEQFF	TGTGCCAGTAGTATTGACGGGTCTAGCTCCTACAATGAGCAGTTCTTC
-	-	TRBV5-1	TRBJ2-1	CASSLDASSYNEQFF	TGCGCCAGCAGCTTGGACGCGAGCTCCTACAATGAGCAGTTCTTC
-	TRBD1	TRBV28	TRBJ2-7	CASSALQGASSAEQYF	TGTGCCAGCAGCGCCTTACAGGGGGCGTCTAGCGCCGAGCAGTACTTC
-	-	TRBV30	TRBJ1-6	CAWSGGDKYNSPLHF	TGTGCCTGGAGTGGGGGGGACAAATATAATTCACCCCTCCACTTT
once	-	TRBV2	TRBJ1-1	CASSSMVSPFF	TGTGCCAGCAGTTCCATGGTGAGTCCTTTCTTT
-	-	TRBV7-3	TRBJ2-2	CASSLGVGELFF	TGTGCCAGCAGCTTAGGGGTCGGGGAGCTGTTTTTT
-	-	TRBV30	TRBJ1-5	CAWSDGPLGPQHF	TGTGCCTGGAGTGACGGGCCCCTCGGGCCCCAGCATTTT
-	-	TRBV11-2	TRBJ2-5	CASSLGRQETQYF	TGTGCCAGCAGCTTAGGGCGGCAAGAGACCCAGTACTTC
-	-	TRBV9	TRBJ1-1	CASSPNVLLGGTEAFF	TGTGCCAGCAGCCCTAACGTTCTACTTGGGGGCACTGAAGCTTTCTTT
once	-	TRBV19	TRBJ2-3	CASKDVRATDTQYF	TGTGCCAGTAAAGATGTCAGGGCGACAGATACGCAGTATTTT
-	-	TRBV5-5	TRBJ1-2	CASSWDSSNYGYTF	TGTGCCAGCAGCTGGGACTCCTCTAACTATGGCTACACCTTC
-	-	TRBV5-5	TRBJ2-7	CASSTAMYEQYF	TGTGCCAGCAGCACAGCCATGTACGAGCAGTACTTC
-	-	TRBV4-1	TRBJ1-2	CASSQTPNTGYTF	TGCGCCAGCAGCCAAACACCGAATACTGGCTACACCTTC
-	TRBD2	TRBV5-4	TRBJ2-7	CASSRRGREEREQYF	TGTGCCAGCAGCCGGAGAGGGCGGGAGGAACGCGAGCAGTACTTC
-	-	TRBV5-1	TRBJ2-7	CASSLIGQMNEQYF	TGCGCCAGCAGCTTGATAGGCCAAATGAACGAGCAGTACTTC
-	-	TRBV7-9	TRBJ2-1	CASSLLNEQFF	TGTGCCAGCAGCTTATTGAATGAGCAGTTCTTC
-	-	TRBV14	TRBJ2-5	CASSQARRRRHQETQYF	TGTGCCAGCAGCCAAGCCAGGAGGAGGCGGCACCAAGAGACCCAGTACTTC
-	-	TRBV19	TRBJ2-5	CASSISEGMGTQYF	TGTGCCAGTAGTATCTCCGAAGGGATGGGGACCCAGTACTTC
-	TRBD1	TRBV28	TRBJ1-4	CASSLQGAREKLFF	TGTGCCAGCAGTTTACAGGGGGCAAGGGAAAAACTGTTTTTT
-	TRBD1	TRBV5-6	TRBJ2-1	CASSPGTGFYNEQFF	TGTGCCAGCAGCCCCGGGACAGGGTTTTACAATGAGCAGTTCTTC
-	-	TRBV5-1	TRBJ2-2	CASSFGSGGNTGELFF	TGCGCCAGCAGCTTCGGTTCTGGAGGGAACACCGGGGAGCTGTTTTTT